This T cell receptor beta chain was sequenced in a study of response to subunit inactivated influenza vaccine. Trimming removed 3 bases from V and 7 bases from J; junction bases left unmatched: 6. This CDR3 is 13 amino acids long. The germline CDR1 and CDR2 sequences are DFQATT and SNEGSKA (reference sequence). General study points: The authors offered the suggestion that each seasonal influenza vaccination recruits few new T cells.

TCRdb recomputed calls from the RT-PCR reads with MiXCR, one row per CDR3 protein. Of approximately 520,000 distinct CDR3 sequences listed, 16% are singletons. Note on this clonotype: Its matching antigen is unknown.

The TCR originated in a man aged 50 to 69 who received an inactivated influenza vaccine. This sample comprised CD4+ T cells sorted from PBMCs, obtained 23 to 25 months after vaccination. The chain couples TRBV20-1 to TRBJ2-5, with 9 bases fitting TRBD2. The CDR3 DNA sequence: TGCAGTGCTAGTAGCGGGAGCTTTGGGACCCAGTACTTC. It translates to CSASSGSFGTQYF.